These 13 T cell receptor beta chains were sequenced from one sample in a study of shared clonotypes between healthy human individuals. The assay was immunoSEQ multiplex PCR, and TCRdb's table has in-frame clones only and misses some. The sample consists of over 850,000 clones, approximately 80% of them appearing once. The specimen sequenced was memory CD4+ T cells from PBMCs. Subset indicated: CD45RA-negative fraction. These receptors were obtained from a man aged 18 to 30 in good health. Some clones in this sample may be carry-over from other donors' samples.

The chain links TRBV18 to TRBJ2-2; 9 positions match TRBD2. This CDR3 region has 17 residues. Germline V gene data show CDR1 as KGHSH and CDR2 as LQKENI. V lost 8 bases, J lost 0 bases, and 10 bases stayed unmatched. The DNA for the CDR3 is TGTGCCAGCCCCAGGGTTAGCGGGAGCGCGAACACCGGGGAGCTGTTTTTT. The encoded protein is CASPRVSGSANTGELFF. Full variable domain (missing parts from reference TRBV18 and TRBJ2-2): NAGVMQNPRHLVRRRGQEARLRCSPMKGHSHVYWYRQLPEEGLKFMVYLQKENIIDESGMPKERFSAEFPKEGPSILRIQQVVRGDSAAYFCASPRVSGSANTGELFFGEGSRLTVL.

This clone was counted a single time. The chain carries TRBV9 and TRBJ2-3, with D possibly being TRBD2 (6 bases). The CDR3 is 8 residues long. Per the germline V gene, CDR1 is SGDLS and CDR2 is YYNGEE. The CDR3 coding sequence is TGTGGGGGACTGGCTGGGTATTTT. Translated: CGGLAGYF.

The chain uses TRBV15 and TRBJ2-2; 10 nucleotides match TRBD1. This CDR3 comprises 16 residues. The germline V gene has CDR1 LNHNV and CDR2 YYDKDF (reference sequence). Trimming removed 1 base from V and 6 bases from J; junction bases left unmatched: 5. CDR3 in amino acids: CATSRGRQGAAGELFF. CDR3 nucleotide sequence: TGTGCCACCAGCAGAGGTCGACAGGGGGCAGCCGGGGAGCTGTTTTTT.

J is TRBJ1-5 and V is TRBV7-8; possible D gene TRBD1, 5 bases. Germline V CDR1 and CDR2: SGHVS, FQNEAQ. The CDR3 spans 16 residues. V gave up 2 bases and J gave up 3 bases, with 14 bases separating them. The CDR3 sequence: CASSLMGVTVNQPQHF. In DNA, the CDR3 is TGTGCCAGCAGCTTAATGGGGGTTACGGTCAATCAGCCCCAGCATTTT.

The rearrangement uses TRBV7-9 and TRBJ2-1; 7 nucleotides line up with TRBD2. Germline values: CDR1 SEHNR, CDR2 FQNEAQ (reference sequence). CDR3 length: 13 residues. Trimming at V came to 5 bases and at J to 9 bases, leaving 7 bases not matched to a gene. As DNA, the CDR3 is TGTGCCAGCAGCCGAAGACTAGCTGGTGAGCAGTTCTTC. Amino acids: CASSRRLAGEQFF.

This clone showed up just a few times. The chain combines TRBV2 with TRBJ1-2; the D is unclear. Between the trimmed V and J ends, which lost 5 bases and 4 bases, there was a span of 11 bases. The CDR3 spans 13 residues. Germline CDR1 is SNHLY and CDR2 is FYNNEI. The CDR3 region has the DNA TGTGCCAGCAGTCCACAAGGCCTCTATGGCTACACCTTC. Protein product: CASSPQGLYGYTF.

For this clone: This CDR3 is also generated by other DNA sequences in the sample. The V and J genes are TRBV18 and TRBJ2-5; perhaps TRBD2 as D (6 bases). Germline values: CDR1 KGHSH, CDR2 LQKENI. Trimming took 0 bases from V and 5 from J, leaving 13 bases between them. CDR3 length: 15 amino acids. Written as DNA, the CDR3 is TGTGCCAGCTCACCACCGAGCGGAGGAGGGGAGACCCAGTACTTC. Translating it yields CASSPPSGGGETQYF.

CDR3 amino acids: CASSLARGGAGEKLFF. CDR3 sequence (DNA): TGTGCCAGCAGCTTAGCCCGAGGGGGGGCAGGTGAAAAACTGTTTTTT. V gene TRBV7-9 combines with J gene TRBJ1-4; TRBD1 is a possible D gene (6 bases). This CDR3 spans 16 amino acids. V was pared by 0 bases and J by 7 bases, with 15 bases between. CDR1 is SEHNR, CDR2 FQNEAQ, per germline (reference sequence).

V is TRBV6-5 and J is TRBJ2-3; D not resolved. Germline V gene sequence: CDR1 MNHEY, CDR2 SVGAGI. V dropped 0 bases and J dropped 7 bases, with 14 bases sitting between them. The CDR3 spans 15 residues. The CDR3 DNA sequence: TGTGCCAGCAGTTACTCGATGATAGCACCTCATACGCAGTATTTT. As protein: CASSYSMIAPHTQYF.

The rearrangement uses TRBV18 and TRBJ2-7; 7 positions agree with TRBD2. The germline V gene encodes CDR1 KGHSH and CDR2 LQKENI. The CDR3 sequence is 14 residues long. With V trimmed by 1 base and J by 3 bases, 3 bases remained unmatched. In nucleotides, the CDR3 is TGTGCCAGCTCACCACTAGCGGGTAGCTACGAGCAGTACTTC. Encoded protein: CASSPLAGSYEQYF.

The chain links TRBV7-3 to TRBJ1-2; TRBD1 aligns across 9 bases. The CDR3 runs to 13 residues. The V and J ends lost 5 bases and 13 bases, in that order; junction bases with no gene match: 11. Germline CDR1 and CDR2: SGHTA and FQGTGA. The CDR3 DNA sequence: TGTGCCAGCAGCCCATCGGGGACAGGGATCTCCACCTTC. Amino acids: CASSPSGTGISTF.

The rearrangement joins TRBV28 to TRBJ1-2, with TRBD1 matching over 7 bases. V gave up 1 base and J gave up 5 bases; unmatched junction bases: 7. The CDR3 length is 15 residues. The germline V gene has CDR1 MDHEN and CDR2 SYDVKM. This chain's CDR3 is CASSLSDRLGYGYTF. The CDR3 bases are TGTGCCAGCAGTTTATCGGACAGGCTGGGGTATGGCTACACCTTC.

The chain has TRBV9 and TRBJ2-2; D unclear. The CDR3 spans 15 residues. Germline CDR1 SGDLS, CDR2 YYNGEE. Between the trimmed V and J ends, which lost 2 bases and 5 bases, there was a span of 13 bases. CDR3 sequence: CASSVDPDGTGELFF. CDR3 DNA: TGTGCCAGCAGCGTTGACCCTGATGGGACCGGGGAGCTGTTTTTT.